A single sample is the source of the 14 T cell receptor beta chains below, sequenced in a study of blood T cells in healthy people across ages. Together with a sample-barcoded 5' primer, a J-beta primer mix was included in a second PCR lasting roughly 6 to 12 cycles. TCRdb passed the 5' RACE reads through MiXCR, listing each CDR3 protein once. The sample lists 700,000 to 950,000 distinct CDR3 sequences, about 62% occurring once. Sequencing was done on a sample of blood. These receptors were collected from a man in his thirties or forties in good health.

This chain joins TRBV20-1 and TRBJ2-5; TRBD1 or TRBD2 may be the D gene (6 bases each). The CDR3 contains 12 residues. The V end lost 6 bases, the J end lost 2 bases, and 10 bases lay between the germline ends. Germline CDR1 reads DFQATT; CDR2 reads SNEGSKA (reference sequence). CDR3 sequence reads: CSAEGHQETQYF. For the CDR3, the DNA is TGCAGTGCGGAGGGACATCAAGAGACCCAGTACTTC.

The V gene is TRBV9, the J gene TRBJ2-3; D is ambiguous. Trimming removed 0 bases from V and 1 base from J, with 6 bases in between. CDR3 length: 14 amino acids. Germline loops: CDR1 SGDLS, CDR2 YYNGEE. This chain's CDR3 is CASSVEARTDTQYF. In DNA form, the CDR3 reads TGTGCCAGCAGCGTAGAGGCACGCACAGATACGCAGTATTTT.

This chain links TRBV4-3 with TRBJ2-7, with 8 bases matching TRBD1. V lost 4 bases and J lost 1; bases outside the gene matches: 6. The CDR3 sequence is 15 residues long. CDR1 is LGHNA and CDR2 is YSLEER in the germline V gene. The DNA for the CDR3 is TGCGCCAGCAGCCCCGACAGGGGCAGATCCTACGAGCAGTACTTC. Translated, it gives CASSPDRGRSYEQYF.

A few counts support this clonotype. The V gene is TRBV28, the J gene TRBJ2-7; the match to TRBD1 covers 7 bases. The V gene's germline CDR1 is MDHEN and CDR2 SYDVKM. J gave up 3 bases and V 5 bases, and 7 bases lay outside the gene matches. The CDR3 length is 14 residues. The CDR3 nucleotides read TGTGCCAGCAGTCCGGACCGGGACAGCTACGAGCAGTACTTC. Translated, it gives CASSPDRDSYEQYF.

This chain connects TRBV20-1 to TRBJ1-1; D is unclear. Trimming removed 3 bases from V and 5 bases from J, with 13 bases in between. The CDR3 is 13 amino acids. CDR1 and CDR2 from the germline V gene are DFQATT and SNEGSKA (reference sequence). This CDR3 is CSASGSVWTEAFF. In DNA form, the CDR3 reads TGCAGTGCTAGTGGCAGTGTTTGGACTGAAGCTTTCTTT.

The chain combines TRBV30 with TRBJ2-1; weak D call: TRBD1 (5 bases). In germline, CDR1 is GTSNPN, CDR2 SVGIG (reference sequence). The CDR3 is made up of 13 amino acids. Trimming removed 6 bases from V and 6 bases from J, with 15 bases in between. This CDR3 is CACAQEILNEQFF. The CDR3 nucleotides are TGTGCCTGTGCACAGGAGATCCTCAATGAGCAGTTCTTC. The variable domain in full, completed from reference TRBV30 and TRBJ2-1, reads SQTIHQWPATLVQPVGSPLSLECTVEGTSNPNLYWYRQAAGRGLQLLFYSVGIGQISSEVPQNLSASRPQDRQFILSSKKLLLSDSGFYLCACAQEILNEQFFGPGTRLTVL.

This clonotype was picked up a small number of times. The rearrangement links TRBV7-2 to TRBJ2-7, with TRBD2 matching over 10 bases. Germline lookup yields CDR1 SGHTA and CDR2 FQGNSA. V lost 4 bases, J lost 4 bases, and 13 bases stayed unmatched. The CDR3 is 17 amino acids. DNA of the CDR3: TGTGCCAGCAGCTCCTCAAAAAGCGGGGGGGCCAGGTACGAGCAGTACTTC. It yields the protein CASSSSKSGGARYEQYF.

This clonotype appeared a single time. This chain links TRBV28 with TRBJ2-1, with a weak D call TRBD2 (5 bases). The CDR3 covers 13 residues. Germline V CDR1 and CDR2: MDHEN, SYDVKM. Trimming stripped 5 bases from V and 10 bases from J, with 15 bases between. The CDR3 DNA follows: TGTGCCAGCAGTATAAAACTAGGACGGGAGCAGTTCTTC. Amino acids: CASSIKLGREQFF. The whole variable domain, filled in from reference TRBV28 and TRBJ2-1, reads DVKVTQSSRYLVKRTGEKVFLECVQDMDHENMFWYRQDPGLGLRLIYFSYDVKMKEKGDIPEGYSVSREKKERFSLILESASTNQTSMYLCASSIKLGREQFFGPGTRLTVL.

This clonotype showed up just a few times. This chain joins TRBV18 and TRBJ1-4, with 7 bases aligning to TRBD1. This CDR3 contains 16 residues. CDR1 is KGHSH and CDR2 is LQKENI in the germline V gene. After removal of 1 base from V and 7 bases from J, the junction contained 9 bases not matched to a gene. CDR3 loop: CASSPRDSLGSEKLFF. Here the CDR3 DNA reads TGTGCCAGCTCACCACGGGACAGTTTGGGGAGTGAAAAACTGTTTTTT.

Regarding this clonotype: The germline gene is not matched at one end of the junction; a read error may be the cause. This chain joins TRBV5-1 and TRBJ2-5; weak D call: TRBD1 (5 bases). Germline CDR1 is SGHRS and CDR2 is YFSETQ. CDR3 length equals 14 residues. The CDR3 region has the DNA TGCGCCAGCAGCTTGACAGACTTGGGGCAGACCCGGTACTTC. Translation gives CASSLTDLGQTRYF. Based on the CDR3 plus reference TRBV5-1 and TRBJ2-5, the full variable domain is KAGVTQTPRYLIKTRGQQVTLSCSPISGHRSVSWYQQTPGQGLQFLFEYFSETQRNKGNFPGRFSGRQFSNSRSEMNVSTLELGDSALYLCASSLTDLGQTRYFGPGTRLLVL.

This clonotype has only a few counts. This chain links TRBV7-8 with TRBJ1-5, with D possibly TRBD1 on 6 matching bases. CDR1 SGHVS and CDR2 FQNEAQ come from the germline V gene. CDR3 length equals 15 residues. Trimming cost V 8 bases and J 0 bases, with 14 bases left between them. The CDR3 region is CASLQGPYSNQPQHF. The CDR3 nucleotides read TGTGCCAGCCTGCAGGGGCCGTATAGCAATCAGCCCCAGCATTTT. Filled out from reference TRBV7-8 and TRBJ1-5, the complete variable domain reads GAGVSQSPRYKVAKRGQDVALRCDPISGHVSLFWYQQALGQGPEFLTYFQNEAQLDKSGLPSDRFFAERPEGSVSTLKIQRTQQEDSAVYLCASLQGPYSNQPQHFGDGTRLSIL.

This clonotype was detected a few times. The V call is TRBV29-1, the J call TRBJ2-2; the match to TRBD2 covers 7 bases. The CDR3 has 13 amino acids. V lost 5 bases, J lost 5 bases, and 5 bases stayed unmatched. Germline values: CDR1 SQVTM, CDR2 ANQGSEA. The CDR3 loop is CSVNWGGTGELFF. CDR3 coding DNA: TGCAGCGTTAACTGGGGAGGGACCGGGGAGCTGTTTTTT.

This chain uses TRBV4-3 with TRBJ2-1; a weak D match, TRBD2 (6 bases). In germline, CDR1 is LGHNA, CDR2 YSLEER. The CDR3 length is 14 residues. Trimming left V 1 base short and J 4 bases short, with 8 bases between. DNA of the CDR3: TGCGCCAGCAGCCAAGGGGACTGGTACAATGAGCAGTTCTTC. It codes for CASSQGDWYNEQFF.

V usage is TRBV29-1 and J usage is TRBJ2-5; 11 bases agree with TRBD2. V dropped 2 bases and J dropped 11; count of bases not matched to a gene: 19. Germline V gene lookup returns CDR1 SQVTM and CDR2 ANQGSEA. CDR3 length equals 17 residues. DNA of the CDR3: TGCAGCGTTGAAAATTTTCATGGGACTAGCGGTTACAATGAGCAGTACTTC. It codes for CSVENFHGTSGYNEQYF.